This TCR beta chain was found in a study of PD-L1 blockade in urothelial cancer. Study information: It was at 3 weeks (second dose) and 6 weeks after treatment start that blood was analyzed.

CDR1 is SGHDT and CDR2 is YYEEEE in the germline V gene. CDR3 length equals 16 residues. The V gene end was trimmed by 7 bases and the J gene end by 0 bases; junction bases not matched to a gene: 9. Measured with immunoSEQ multiplex PCR; TCRdb has only the in-frame clones, and not every one. The sample carries about 50,000 clones, about 80% recorded once. Time point described: pretreatment peripheral blood. Pretreatment and on-treatment blood mononuclear cell samples were taken, totaling between 1 and 8 time points per patient. Sequences were derived from PBMCs, sampled around atezolizumab (anti-PD-L1) treatment. The chain uses TRBV5-6 and TRBJ2-2, with 7 bases aligning to TRBD2. The source is a man aged 70-80 years with urothelial cancer. CDR3 sequence (DNA): TGTGCCAGCTTTTCTACTGGGGGGGCGAACACCGGGGAGCTGTTTTTT. Translated: CASFSTGGANTGELFF. Looking up the rest from reference TRBV5-6 and TRBJ2-2 gives the full variable domain: DAGVTQSPTHLIKTRGQQVTLRCSPKSGHDTVSWYQQALGQGPQFIFQYYEEEERQRGNFPDRFSGHQFPNYSSELNVNALLLGDSALYLCASFSTGGANTGELFFGEGSRLTVL.